The present T cell receptor beta chain was sequenced within a study of T-cell memory formation after mild COVID-19. Study results and caveats: Second-wave clones with a day 37 peak had unconfirmed SARS-CoV-2 specificity.

Using its own MiXCR run on the 5' RACE reads, TCRdb lists one record per CDR3 protein. This table holds hundreds of thousands of distinct CDR3 sequences, roughly 22% found once. The table lists this clonotype with many counts. The antigen is unknown. There are 13 residues in the CDR3. The ends were cut back, 6 bases at V and 2 bases at J, with 11 bases in the middle. The rearrangement joins TRBV12-3 or TRBV12-4 to TRBJ2-7; no reliable D call. Source material: PBMCs or a T cell subset sorted from them (not recorded which). The TCR was taken from an adult woman who had mild COVID-19 (a few samples of this study predate the infection). Cell type and time point are not known. CDR3 DNA: TGTGCCAGCAGCCCAAATGGGGCCTACGAGCAGTACTTC. This codes for CASSPNGAYEQYF.